This section outlines one TCR beta chain sequence together with its context. The data stem from a study of blood T cell repertoires in COVID-19. How the authors handled the data: Counts of nucleated cells, estimated from reference gene primer amplification, were obtained. Data came from immunoSEQ multiplex PCR; TCRdb stores just in-frame clones and leaves some out. V, J and clone size are those of that table, while D and trimming were read from the DNA. The sample has about 300,000 clones, around 83% seen once. The origin of this receptor is a woman in her 50s with acute or convalescent COVID-19. The source material was peripheral blood.

The CDR3 sequence is CASSLKTSGSSDTQYF. CDR3 coding DNA: TGTGCCAGCAGCTTGAAAACTAGCGGGAGCTCGGATACGCAGTATTTT. The chain uses TRBV5-4 and TRBJ2-3; 11 nucleotides line up with TRBD2. The CDR3 runs to 16 residues. Looked up from germline, CDR1 is SGHNT and CDR2 is YYREEE (reference sequence). The J segment lost 6 bases and the V segment lost 1 base, leaving 7 bases of the junction unmatched.